The rows below give T cell receptor beta chains drawn from one sample of a study of shared clonotypes between healthy human individuals. Assay used: immunoSEQ multiplex PCR; TCRdb lists only in-frame clones, some missing. The table includes about 2.4 million clones, around 90% detected once. Sequencing was carried out using naive CD4+ T cells sorted from blood. The receptors come from a man aged 18 to 30 in good health. The CDR3 runs from the conserved cysteine through the conserved F or W. The order of the fields is clone size, J gene, V gene, D gene, CDR3 DNA, CDR3 protein. A D gene is named only where the DNA matches it firmly. Only some rows state a clone size, as once, few, many or a class for expanded clones.

- TRBJ2-1 TRBV10-3 - TGTGCCATCAGTGGTGAAGGGGAGCAGTTCTTC CAISGEGEQFF
- TRBJ2-3 TRBV5-1 - TGCGCCAGTTCACAGGGGTCCGGGGGAACAGATACGCAGTATTTT CASSQGSGGTDTQYF
once TRBJ2-2 TRBV5-1 TRBD2 TGCGCCAGCAGCCCTGAACCCCTAGCGGGCACCGGGGAGCTGTTTTTT CASSPEPLAGTGELFF
- TRBJ1-1 TRBV6-1 - TGTGCCAGCAGTGTCCGGGATTGGAACACTGAAGCTTTCTTT CASSVRDWNTEAFF
- TRBJ2-2 TRBV10-3 TRBD2 TGTGCCATGACCGGACTAGCTGGCGGGGAGCTGTTTTTT CAMTGLAGGELFF
- TRBJ1-1 TRBV5-5 - TGTGCCAGCAGCTTGGAGGGTAACACTGAAGCTTTCTTT CASSLEGNTEAFF
once TRBJ2-7 TRBV5-1 TRBD2 TGCGCCAGCAGCAGTACTAGCGGGATAACCTACGAGCAGTACTTC CASSSTSGITYEQYF
- TRBJ2-1 TRBV18 TRBD2 TGTGCCAGCTCACCACCTAGCGGGGGTAGAAATGAGCAGTTCTTC CASSPPSGGRNEQFF
- TRBJ1-1 TRBV7-9 - TGTGCCAGCAGCTTAGATCAGGGGAACACTGAAGCTTTCTTT CASSLDQGNTEAFF
- TRBJ1-2 TRBV5-1 - TGCGCCAGCAGCTTGGGTCAGGGGAACTATGGCTACACCTTC CASSLGQGNYGYTF
once TRBJ1-1 TRBV25-1 - TGTGCCAGCAAGAGCTTCGGGGGGCGCGATGAAGCTTTCTTT CASKSFGGRDEAFF
- TRBJ2-7 TRBV27 - TGTGCCAGCAGTTTAAGGATGGTCGAGGGACCCTACGAGCAGTACTTC CASSLRMVEGPYEQYF
once TRBJ1-2 TRBV6-5 - TGTGCCAGCAGTCCGGGGGAGGTGTATGGCTACACCTTC CASSPGEVYGYTF
once TRBJ1-2 TRBV11-2 - TGTGCCAGCAGCCGTCCCGCGGTCGAGGGGGGCGGCTACACCTTC CASSRPAVEGGGYTF
once TRBJ2-7 TRBV13 - TGTGCCAGCAGCCGGGGGTTCAGCTCCTACGAGCAGTACTTC CASSRGFSSYEQYF
- TRBJ1-2 TRBV7-9 - TGTGCCAGCAGCCCTGCGAAGAAGGATGGCTACACCTTC CASSPAKKDGYTF
- TRBJ2-1 TRBV28 TRBD2 TGTGCCAGCAGTAATCTAGCGGGACTCAATGAGCAGTTCTTC CASSNLAGLNEQFF
once TRBJ2-1 TRBV10-3 TRBD2 TGTGCCATCAGGGGACTAGCGGGAGGGCCTGATTACAATGAGCAGTTCTTC CAIRGLAGGPDYNEQFF
- TRBJ1-1 TRBV28 - TGTGCCAGCAGTAGGCATGGGGAGAGCAACACTGAAGCTTTCTTT CASSRHGESNTEAFF
- TRBJ2-5 TRBV19 - TGTGCCAGTAGTTTAAAGCCCCGGGAGACCCAGTACTTC CASSLKPRETQYF